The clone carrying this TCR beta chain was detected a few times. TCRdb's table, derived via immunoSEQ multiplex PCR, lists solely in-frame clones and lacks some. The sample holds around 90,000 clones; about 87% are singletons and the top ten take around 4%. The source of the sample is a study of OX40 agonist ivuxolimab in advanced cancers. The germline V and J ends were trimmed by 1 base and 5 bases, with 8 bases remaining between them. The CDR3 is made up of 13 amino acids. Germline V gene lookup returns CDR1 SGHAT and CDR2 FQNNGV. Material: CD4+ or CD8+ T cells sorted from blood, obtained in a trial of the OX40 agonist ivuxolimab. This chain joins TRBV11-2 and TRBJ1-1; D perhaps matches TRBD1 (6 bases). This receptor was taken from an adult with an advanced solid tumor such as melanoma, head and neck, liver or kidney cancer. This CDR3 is CASSLGRGTEAFF. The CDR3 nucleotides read TGTGCCAGCAGCTTAGGGAGGGGGACTGAAGCTTTCTTT.